These T cell receptor beta chains were read from a single sample in a study of blood T cell repertoires in COVID-19. Data came from immunoSEQ multiplex PCR; TCRdb stores just in-frame clones and leaves some out. The table records roughly 60,000 clones, 84% of them present only once. The specimen was peripheral blood. The receptors shown here come from a woman aged 60-75 years with acute or convalescent COVID-19. Each CDR3 is given with its conserved first and last residue. The D gene is left open where the match is weak. Size is omitted from some rows. Given values are once, few, many or a class for expanded clones.

clone size	D gene	V gene	J gene	CDR3 DNA	CDR3 protein
.	.	TRBV2	TRBJ1-2	TGTGCCAGCAGTGTCGACAGAGCTAGGGGCTACACCTTC	CASSVDRARGYTF
.	TRBD2	TRBV13	TRBJ2-1	TGTGCCAGCAGCTTTCTCACTAGCGGGGGGGCCACCTACAATGAGCAGTTCTTC	CASSFLTSGGATYNEQFF
.	.	TRBV6-5	TRBJ2-1	TGTGCCAGCGCGAGGGACAATGAGCAGTTCTTC	CASARDNEQFF
few	TRBD2	TRBV27	TRBJ2-4	TGTGCCAGCAGCCCCGGGCAGGGACTAGCGGGGGTAGCCAAAAACATTCAGTACTTC	CASSPGQGLAGVAKNIQYF
.	TRBD1	TRBV7-9	TRBJ2-7	TGTGCCAGCAGCCTCGGGACAGGGGTTTACGAGCAGTACTTC	CASSLGTGVYEQYF
.	TRBD1	TRBV12-5	TRBJ1-1	TGTGCTAGTCAAGTGAGGACAGGGGGCTGGGTGGGCACTGAAGCTTTCTTT	CASQVRTGGWVGTEAFF
.	TRBD2	TRBV2	TRBJ2-3	TGTGCCAGCACCGGACTAGCGGGGGGGCGTGCAGATACGCAGTATTTT	CASTGLAGGRADTQYF
.	TRBD1	TRBV3-1/TRBV3-2	TRBJ1-6	TGTGCCAGCACGGACAGGGGGCCTAATTCACCCCTCCACTTT	CASTDRGPNSPLHF
.	.	TRBV5-4	TRBJ2-2	TGTGCCAGCAGCTTGGTAGCCCAGGGGCCTTACACCGGGGAGCTGTTTTTT	CASSLVAQGPYTGELFF
.	TRBD2	TRBV19	TRBJ2-5	TGTGCCAGTAGTGCGAGCGGGGGGGCTGGGGAGACCCAGTACTTC	CASSASGGAGETQYF
.	TRBD1	TRBV7-9	TRBJ1-2	TGTGCCAGCTCCCGGACAGGGGAAAACTATGGCTACACCTTC	CASSRTGENYGYTF
.	TRBD1	TRBV6-1	TRBJ1-4	TGTGCCAGCAGTGAAGACAGGGGGCTTTGGAAGGATGAAAAACTGTTTTTT	CASSEDRGLWKDEKLFF
.	TRBD1	TRBV5-6	TRBJ1-1	TGTGCCAGCAGAATAATGTCCGGGACAGGTTTCACTGAAGCTTTCTTT	CASRIMSGTGFTEAFF
.	.	TRBV5-1	TRBJ1-2	TGCGCCAGCAGCGCGATGAATAACTATGGCTACACCTTC	CASSAMNNYGYTF
.	TRBD1	TRBV24-1	TRBJ1-1	TGTGCCACCAGTGGGGACAGACCGAACACTGAAGCTTTCTTT	CATSGDRPNTEAFF
.	TRBD2	TRBV9	TRBJ2-7	TGTGCCAGCAGTGCACATTCAGCGGGGGAGCAGTACTTC	CASSAHSAGEQYF
.	TRBD2	TRBV15	TRBJ2-3	TGTGCCACCCAAGCGGGGGGTGCAGATACGCAGTATTTT	CATQAGGADTQYF
.	TRBD2	TRBV6-2/TRBV6-3	TRBJ2-3	TGTGCCAGCAGTTCGTGGCGGGGGGGCACAGATACGCAGTATTTT	CASSSWRGGTDTQYF
.	.	TRBV5-6	TRBJ2-3	TGTGCCAGCAGCCTTCGGAGGGGGCGGAAAGATACGCAGTATTTT	CASSLRRGRKDTQYF
.	.	TRBV4-1	TRBJ1-3	TGCGCCAGCAGCCAACCAGGGCCTAACTCTGGAAACACCATATATTTT	CASSQPGPNSGNTIYF
.	.	TRBV3-1/TRBV3-2	TRBJ1-5	TGTGCCAGCAGCGGGACAAACAATCAGCCCCAGCATTTT	CASSGTNNQPQHF
once	.	TRBV6-5	TRBJ1-1	TGTGCCAGCAGTTACTCTCCAGGGGTGGAAGCTTTCTTT	CASSYSPGVEAFF
.	TRBD1	TRBV5-4	TRBJ2-1	TGTGCCAGCAGACAGGGGTCCTACAATGAGCAGTTCTTC	CASRQGSYNEQFF